Listed here are 29 T cell receptor beta chains from one sample, sequenced in a study of cytomegalovirus exposure and HLA in healthy donors. The PCR contained 60 Vbeta and 13 Jbeta primers. TCRdb's table, derived via immunoSEQ multiplex PCR, lists solely in-frame clones and lacks some. This sample contains some 41,000 clones. The sample consisted of PBMCs. These receptors all stem from a male donor in good health and CMV-seronegative.

The chain employs TRBV7-8 and TRBJ2-7; 8 bases line up with TRBD1. J was trimmed by 11 bases and V by 3 bases; bases with no gene match: 9. The germline V gene encodes CDR1 SGHVS and CDR2 FQNEAQ. The CDR3 contains 13 residues. In DNA, the CDR3 is TGTGCCAGCAGCTTGGGGATGACAGGGGAAGAGTACTTC. Protein product: CASSLGMTGEEYF.

The chain is built from TRBV29-1 and TRBJ1-2; possible D gene TRBD1, 5 bases. The length of the CDR3 is 12 residues. Germline loops: CDR1 SQVTM, CDR2 ANQGSEA. Trimming pared 0 bases from V and 6 bases from J, leaving 8 bases between. In DNA, the CDR3 is TGCAGCGTTGAAGAGGGGCCGGATGGCTACACCTTC. Protein product: CSVEEGPDGYTF.

This rearrangement joins TRBV25-1 to TRBJ1-1; 8 bases are shared with TRBD1. CDR1 is MGHDK and CDR2 is SYGVNS in the germline V gene. The CDR3 runs to 15 residues. V lost 3 bases and J lost 4; bases outside the gene matches: 7. The CDR3 DNA reads as TGTGCCAGCAGTGATCCAGGGGGCGCGGGCACTGAAGCTTTCTTT. It specifies CASSDPGGAGTEAFF.

CDR3 sequence: CASMGQGRIEPQHF. In DNA, the CDR3 is TGTGCCAGCATGGGACAGGGGCGGATAGAGCCCCAGCATTTT. The chain uses TRBV2 and TRBJ1-5, with 10 bases that match TRBD1. Germline assignment: CDR1 SNHLY and CDR2 FYNNEI. V shed 7 bases, J shed 8 bases, and the junction held 8 bases outside the gene matches. There are 14 residues in the CDR3.

The gene calls are TRBV6-1 and TRBJ1-4; D ambiguous. V lost 2 bases to trimming and J lost 3 bases, with 7 bases between them. The CDR3 sequence is 14 residues long. Germline CDR1 is MNHNS and CDR2 is SASEGT. The CDR3 bases are TGTGCCAGCAGTGAACAGGTCGCTAATGAAAAACTGTTTTTT. Protein: CASSEQVANEKLFF.

The chain joins TRBV6-1 to TRBJ1-5; D ambiguous. The CDR3 sequence is 15 residues long. Trimming removed 8 bases from V and 2 bases from J, with 16 bases in between. Germline values: CDR1 MNHNS, CDR2 SASEGT. The CDR3 region has the DNA TGTGCCAGCCGCCTCGGGAGGGCTGGCAATCAGCCCCAGCATTTT. Protein: CASRLGRAGNQPQHF.

V and J are TRBV2 and TRBJ1-1; D remains unclear. V was pared by 7 bases and J by 5 bases, with 17 bases between. Germline lookup yields CDR1 SNHLY and CDR2 FYNNEI. The CDR3 is 14 residues long. DNA of the CDR3: TGTGCCAGCACCCAGAACGGGTTTCGGACTGAAGCTTTCTTT. Its translation: CASTQNGFRTEAFF.

The chain's CDR3 is CASSQGPGYNSPLHF. For the CDR3, the DNA is TGCGCCAGCAGCCAAGGGCCTGGCTATAATTCACCCCTCCACTTT. The chain employs TRBV4-1 and TRBJ1-6; D is unclear. This CDR3 region has 15 residues. V dropped 1 base and J dropped 3 bases, with 7 bases sitting between them. CDR1 and CDR2 (germline): MGHRA, YSYEKL.

CDR3 coding DNA: TGCGCCAGCAGCTTTCAGGGGGCGCATATCGGGGAGCTGTTTTTT. It encodes CASSFQGAHIGELFF. The V call is TRBV5-1, the J call TRBJ2-2; 8 nucleotides line up with TRBD1. Germline-derived CDR1 and CDR2 are SGHRS and YFSETQ. V dropped 2 bases and J dropped 7; count of bases not matched to a gene: 7. CDR3 size: 15 residues. Together with reference TRBV5-1 and TRBJ2-2, the CDR3 gives the full variable domain: KAGVTQTPRYLIKTRGQQVTLSCSPISGHRSVSWYQQTPGQGLQFLFEYFSETQRNKGNFPGRFSGRQFSNSRSEMNVSTLELGDSALYLCASSFQGAHIGELFFGEGSRLTVL.

J is TRBJ1-2 and V is TRBV28; no reliable D call. This CDR3 has 12 amino acids. Deletions cut 6 bases from V and 2 bases from J, with 7 bases between. CDR1 and CDR2 from the germline V gene are MDHEN and SYDVKM. CDR3 sequence reads: CASRVRNYGYTF. For the CDR3, the DNA is TGTGCCAGCAGGGTGAGAAACTATGGCTACACCTTC.

The gene calls are TRBV19 and TRBJ1-2, with 7 bases aligning to TRBD1. CDR1 is LNHDA and CDR2 is SQIVND in the germline V gene (reference sequence). V dropped 6 bases and J dropped 5; count of bases not matched to a gene: 9. The CDR3 consists of 14 residues. The CDR3 loop reads CASSGRGLGYGYTF. The CDR3 DNA sequence: TGTGCCAGTAGCGGCAGGGGGTTGGGGTATGGCTACACCTTC.

J is TRBJ2-7 and V is TRBV11-2; 7 bases line up with TRBD1. This CDR3 has 14 residues. Germline assignment: CDR1 SGHAT and CDR2 FQNNGV. V lost 3 bases and J lost 3; bases outside the gene matches: 5. The CDR3 region is CASSFRQGIYEQYF. The CDR3 DNA sequence: TGTGCCAGCAGCTTTCGACAGGGCATCTACGAGCAGTACTTC.

The gene calls are TRBV6-5 and TRBJ1-2; TRBD1 is a possible D gene (5 bases). V dropped 5 bases and J dropped 6 bases, with 16 bases sitting between them. Germline V gene data show CDR1 as MNHEY and CDR2 as SVGAGI. This CDR3 is 14 amino acids long. The CDR3 sequence is CASSRQGRNDGYTF. The CDR3 nucleotides are TGTGCCAGCAGTAGGCAGGGTAGGAACGATGGCTACACCTTC.

V gene TRBV19 combines with J gene TRBJ2-2; maybe TRBD2 (7 bases). Trimming pared 1 base from V and 3 bases from J, leaving 12 bases between. The germline CDR1 and CDR2 sequences are LNHDA and SQIVND (reference sequence). The CDR3 spans 16 residues. As DNA, the CDR3 is TGTGCCAGTAGTATAGGGGCGGGGGCCTACACCGGGGAGCTGTTTTTT. It yields the protein CASSIGAGAYTGELFF.

The chain links TRBV28 to TRBJ2-7; D is possibly TRBD1 (6 bases). Germline V gene data show CDR1 as MDHEN and CDR2 as SYDVKM. V lost 6 bases and J lost 12, with 18 bases in between. CDR3 length: 12 amino acids. The CDR3 DNA follows: TGTGCCAGCAGCAGCCGACAGGCTGTGTGGTACTTC. This translates into CASSSRQAVWYF.

The CDR3 sequence is CASQDLKTWGVRYGYTF. CDR3 DNA sequence: TGTGCCAGCCAGGATTTAAAGACATGGGGGGTTCGCTATGGCTACACCTTC. This chain connects TRBV7-9 to TRBJ1-2, with D perhaps matching TRBD1 (5 bases). Germline CDR1 SEHNR, CDR2 FQNEAQ (reference sequence). This CDR3 contains 17 residues. Trimming stripped 8 bases from V and 4 bases from J, with 26 bases between.

This chain uses TRBV27 with TRBJ1-2; a possible D gene is TRBD1 (5 bases). CDR3 length: 14 amino acids. Trimming removed 0 bases from V and 6 bases from J, with 11 bases in between. Germline lookup yields CDR1 MNHEY and CDR2 SMNVEV (reference sequence). CDR3 bases: TGTGCCAGCAGTTTATCGGGGGACTCGCATGGCTACACCTTC. Protein: CASSLSGDSHGYTF.

The CDR3 DNA is TGTGCCAGTAGGGGGGGAGACAGGGGCGAAAAACTGTTTTTT. This sequence encodes CASRGGDRGEKLFF. The chain employs TRBV19 and TRBJ1-4, with 8 bases identical to TRBD1. This CDR3 comprises 14 residues. Trimming at V came to 6 bases and at J to 8 bases, leaving 8 bases not matched to a gene. Germline CDR1 reads LNHDA; CDR2 reads SQIVND (reference sequence).

The chain combines TRBV21-1 with TRBJ1-1. TRBV21-1 is listed as a pseudogene. CDR3 length: 16 residues. The CDR3 region has the DNA TGTGCCAGCAGCAAAGCTTACGGGGGGCGACACACTGAAGCTTTCTTT. Amino acids: CASSKAYGGRHTEAFF.

The rearrangement joins TRBV29-1 to TRBJ2-7, with a weak D call TRBD2 (6 bases). Germline assignment: CDR1 SQVTM and CDR2 ANQGSEA. With 4 bases removed from V and 4 bases from J, the gap between germline ends came to 14 bases. The CDR3 totals 13 residues. DNA of the CDR3: TGCAGCGTTGCGCGGGGAGCCACGTACGAGCAGTACTTC. It translates to CSVARGATYEQYF.

V is TRBV4-1 and J is TRBJ1-5; 7 positions agree with TRBD1. V gave up 0 bases and J gave up 0 bases; unmatched junction bases: 2. Germline values: CDR1 MGHRA, CDR2 YSYEKL. CDR3 length: 16 amino acids. In nucleotides, the CDR3 is TGCGCCAGCAGCCAAGAAGGGGGCGCTAGCAATCAGCCCCAGCATTTT. Amino acids: CASSQEGGASNQPQHF.

The V gene is TRBV5-8, the J gene TRBJ1-3; tentatively, D is TRBD1 (6 bases). The CDR3 is 16 residues long. Trimming removed 0 bases at V and 4 bases at J, with 14 bases between. Germline loops: CDR1 SGHTS, CDR2 YDEGEE. The CDR3 protein is CASSLVEQGAGNTIYF. The CDR3 nucleotides are TGTGCCAGCAGCTTGGTGGAACAGGGAGCGGGAAACACCATATATTTT.

In nucleotides, the CDR3 is TGTGCCAGCAGCTTGGGGGGGCAAGGTGAAGCTTTCTTT. Translating it yields CASSLGGQGEAFF. The rearrangement uses TRBV11-2 and TRBJ1-1, with TRBD1 as a possible D gene (6 bases). Trimming removed 3 bases from V and 7 bases from J, with 12 bases in between. The germline gives CDR1 SGHAT, CDR2 FQNNGV. The CDR3 spans 13 residues.

The J gene is TRBJ1-1, the V gene TRBV25-1; D remains unclear. In germline, CDR1 is MGHDK, CDR2 SYGVNS. V lost 4 bases, J lost 0 bases, and 6 bases lay in between. This CDR3 region has 13 residues. CDR3 residues: CASSGPLNTEAFF. The CDR3, as DNA: TGTGCCAGCAGTGGGCCCTTGAACACTGAAGCTTTCTTT.

The chain recombines TRBV29-1 with TRBJ2-5; 8 bases map to TRBD1. Germline V lookup: CDR1 SQVTM, CDR2 ANQGSEA. V gave up 7 bases and J gave up 5 bases; unmatched junction bases: 9. The CDR3 consists of 13 residues. The CDR3 region is CSGRQGIGETQYF. The CDR3, as DNA: TGCAGCGGCCGACAGGGGATCGGGGAGACCCAGTACTTC.

The chain uses TRBV30 and TRBJ2-6, with D possibly TRBD1 on 6 matching bases. CDR3 length: 16 residues. Trimming removed 4 bases at V and 1 base at J, with 14 bases between. Per germline, CDR1 GTSNPN and CDR2 SVGIG (reference sequence). CDR3 coding DNA: TGTGCCTGGACACAGGGAGAGGGGTCTGGGGCCAACGTCCTGACTTTC. It codes for CAWTQGEGSGANVLTF.

The chain uses TRBV7-3 and TRBJ2-1, with a weak D call TRBD1 (6 bases). The CDR3 is 15 amino acids. V lost 1 base, J lost 8 bases, and 15 bases lay in between. Germline CDR1 reads SGHTA; CDR2 reads FQGTGA. The CDR3 DNA reads as TGTGCCAGCAGCTTAAGTCCGGGGACAACAGATGAGCAGTTCTTC. This codes for CASSLSPGTTDEQFF. Combining the CDR3 with reference TRBV7-3 and TRBJ2-1 gives the whole variable domain GAGVSQTPSNKVTEKGKYVELRCDPISGHTALYWYRQSLGQGPEFLIYFQGTGAADDSGLPNDRFFAVRPEGSVSTLKIQRTERGDSAVYLCASSLSPGTTDEQFFGPGTRLTVL.

The chain links TRBV7-2 to TRBJ1-6; no clear D gene. This CDR3 comprises 12 residues. The germline V gene has CDR1 SGHTA and CDR2 FQGNSA. V was clipped by 3 bases and J by 7 bases, with 4 bases between them. The CDR3: CASSFVNSPLHF. CDR3 DNA: TGTGCCAGCAGCTTCGTAAATTCACCCCTCCACTTT.

This sequence joins TRBV19 and TRBJ2-7; 7 bases fit TRBD2. V was pared by 3 bases and J by 2 bases, with 7 bases of the junction left unmatched. The CDR3 length is 15 residues. Per the germline V gene, CDR1 is LNHDA and CDR2 is SQIVND (reference sequence). Here the CDR3 DNA reads TGTGCCAGTAGTATGGGAGGGATTCTAGCCTACGAGCAGTACTTC. This translates into CASSMGGILAYEQYF.